This TCR beta chain was sequenced for a study of CD8 T cells in ankylosing spondylitis. General study points: For ankylosing spondylitis blood, a TCR beta motif of seven to nine highly homologous variants appeared characteristic.

Looked up from germline, CDR1 is SNHLY and CDR2 is FYNNEI. The CDR3 length is 14 residues. Turning to this clonotype: Antigen: not known. At one end, the junction sequence differs from germline, possibly due to a read error.

TCRdb itself ran the 5' RACE reads through MiXCR, one entry per CDR3 protein. This table holds 150,000 to 200,000 distinct CDR3 sequences, 30% to 40% found once. This TCR was sampled from a male donor with ankylosing spondylitis. Sequencing was performed on synovial fluid, either unsorted or a sorted T cell fraction (not recorded which). The chain couples TRBV2 to TRBJ2-7; perhaps TRBD1 as D (5 bases). The DNA of the CDR3 is TGTGCCAGCTGTGAAACCCAAACAGGTTACGAGCAGTACTTC. Its protein is CASCETQTGYEQYF.